These 9 T cell receptor beta chains were sequenced from one sample in a study of cytomegalovirus exposure and HLA in healthy donors. PCR amplification relied on 60 Vbeta primers (plus 13 Jbeta primers). Clones were sequenced by immunoSEQ multiplex PCR, and TCRdb holds only the in-frame ones, with some missing. The sample has 150,000 to 200,000 clones; over 65% are singletons. Sample: PBMCs. The receptors come from a man aged 60 to 75 in good health and CMV-seronegative.

The rearrangement uses TRBV29-1 and TRBJ2-7; 8 bases align to TRBD1. The germline V gene has CDR1 SQVTM and CDR2 ANQGSEA. The J segment lost 0 bases and the V segment lost 7 bases, leaving 5 bases of the junction unmatched. The CDR3 contains 13 residues. The CDR3 coding sequence is TGCAGCGCCAGACAGGGGACCTCCTACGAGCAGTACTTC. Its translation is CSARQGTSYEQYF.

The chain is built from TRBV28 and TRBJ2-1; 8 bases line up with TRBD2. CDR1 and CDR2 from the germline V gene are MDHEN and SYDVKM. The CDR3 totals 15 residues. Germline trimming cut 5 bases from V and 2 bases from J; bases unmatched to any gene: 5. The CDR3 coding sequence is TGTGCCAGCAGTCCGGGAGGGCCTACCTACAATGAGCAGTTCTTC. As protein: CASSPGGPTYNEQFF.

The rearrangement joins TRBV9 to TRBJ1-2; no reliable D call. Trimming left V 1 base short and J 5 bases short, with 15 bases between. Germline V lookup: CDR1 SGDLS, CDR2 YYNGEE. The length of the CDR3 is 15 residues. The CDR3 sequence is CASSVSEVAPYGYTF. CDR3 nucleotides: TGTGCCAGCAGCGTATCCGAGGTGGCGCCTTATGGCTACACCTTC. Drawing the rest from reference TRBV9 and TRBJ1-2, the complete variable domain is DSGVTQTPKHLITATGQRVTLRCSPRSGDLSVYWYQQSLDQGLQFLIQYYNGEERAKGNILERFSAQQFPDLHSELNLSSLELGDSALYFCASSVSEVAPYGYTFGSGTRLTVV.

The chain uses TRBV7-6 and TRBJ2-7, with D tentatively TRBD2 (5 bases). The CDR3 contains 13 residues. Germline values: CDR1 SGHVS, CDR2 FNYEAQ. V was clipped by 2 bases and J by 2 bases, with 7 bases between them. The CDR3 here is CASSLRGPYEQYF. CDR3 DNA sequence: TGTGCCAGCAGCTTACGCGGGCCCTACGAGCAGTACTTC.

As for this clone: A read error may account for a junction end that differs from germline. The chain couples TRBV5-4 to TRBJ1-6; TRBD1 aligns across 10 bases. CDR1 is SGHNT and CDR2 is YYREEE in the germline V gene (reference sequence). The CDR3 is 15 residues long. The CDR3, as DNA: TGTGCCAGCAGCTGGGGGACAGGGGATGGTTCACCCCTCAACTTT. This encodes CASSWGTGDGSPLNF.

This sequence joins TRBV19 and TRBJ2-7; unclear D gene. Looked up from germline, CDR1 is LNHDA and CDR2 is SQIVND (reference sequence). V was pared by 1 base and J by 3 bases, with 10 bases between. The CDR3 contains 14 residues. CDR3 in amino acids: CASSIGPVNYEQYF. The CDR3 bases are TGTGCCAGTAGTATAGGTCCTGTAAACTACGAGCAGTACTTC.

This clone was recorded once. V is TRBV5-6 and J is TRBJ1-5, with D possibly being TRBD1 (5 bases). Germline V CDR1 and CDR2: SGHDT, YYEEEE. The CDR3 consists of 17 residues. The ends were cut back, 1 base at V and 2 bases at J, with 16 bases in the middle. CDR3 DNA: TGTGCCAGCAGCTTGCGGGTAGGGGTCGGAGGCAATCAGCCCCAGCATTTT. Translated, it gives CASSLRVGVGGNQPQHF.

The chain employs TRBV6-5 and TRBJ1-1; D perhaps matches TRBD1 (6 bases). The CDR3 is 14 residues long. Germline V gene sequence: CDR1 MNHEY, CDR2 SVGAGI. V was shortened by 2 bases and J by 1 base, with 8 bases between the two germline ends. The chain's CDR3 is CASSYTGRNTEAFF. The CDR3 bases are TGTGCCAGCAGTTACACAGGGCGGAACACTGAAGCTTTCTTT.

This chain connects TRBV10-2 to TRBJ2-1, with 7 positions matching TRBD2. Germline V gene lookup returns CDR1 WSHSY and CDR2 SAAADI. The CDR3 has 15 residues. J lost 7 bases, V lost 6 bases, and 12 bases had no gene match. DNA for the CDR3: TGCGCCAGCAGCTTAGCGGGTCCGGTGAGGAATGAGCAGTTCTTC. It encodes CASSLAGPVRNEQFF.